This T cell receptor (beta chain) was profiled in a study of blood T cell repertoires in COVID-19. Study at large: The United States, Italy and Spain supplied acute and convalescent COVID-19 samples. The analysed material was cDNA or gDNA that came from T cells, B-cell-depleted T cells, or PBMCs.

In the study's own analysis: Estimates of nucleated cell counts were drawn from the amplification of reference gene primers. Sequencing used immunoSEQ multiplex PCR; TCRdb keeps in-frame clones, though not all of them. V, J and clone size derive from that table, while D and trimming were established from the DNA sequence. The sample lists fewer than 300,000 clones; 88% were seen once. Trimming cost V 0 bases and J 3 bases, with 13 bases left between them. The CDR3 contains 16 residues. Germline lookup yields CDR1 SGDLS and CDR2 YYNGEE. The genes are TRBV9 and TRBJ1-5; a weak D match, TRBD1 (5 bases). The sequenced sample consisted of peripheral blood. The TCR originated in a woman in her thirties or forties who had recovered from COVID-19. CDR3 region: CASSVGQGTNNQPQHF. CDR3 in DNA: TGTGCCAGCAGCGTAGGGCAGGGAACGAACAATCAGCCCCAGCATTTT.